Listed here is a single T cell receptor (beta chain). Antigen unknown. PCR involved 60 Vbeta and 13 Jbeta primers. Only in-frame clones appear in the TCRdb table, and some are missing; sequencing was by immunoSEQ multiplex PCR. The sample lists about 120,000 clones, approximately 80% occurring once. The sample belongs to a study of cytomegalovirus exposure and HLA in healthy donors. Notes on the study in general: Common viral pathogens seemed to be connected with several of the most significant clusters, according to a later analysis. Cytomegalovirus status, reportedly, was diagnosed with high specificity and sensitivity by the classifier.

Germline CDR1 reads SGDLS; CDR2 reads YYNGEE. The CDR3 totals 18 residues. V trimming: 3 bases; J trimming: 7 bases; junction bases outside the gene matches: 17. The specimen was PBMCs. The TCR sequence derives from a woman aged 40 to 50 in good health and CMV-seronegative. This chain joins TRBV9 and TRBJ2-2; 8 positions agree with TRBD2. CDR3: CASSALLRSGSLFGELFF. The CDR3 coding sequence is TGTGCCAGCAGCGCCCTCCTCCGAAGCGGGAGTCTCTTCGGGGAGCTGTTTTTT.